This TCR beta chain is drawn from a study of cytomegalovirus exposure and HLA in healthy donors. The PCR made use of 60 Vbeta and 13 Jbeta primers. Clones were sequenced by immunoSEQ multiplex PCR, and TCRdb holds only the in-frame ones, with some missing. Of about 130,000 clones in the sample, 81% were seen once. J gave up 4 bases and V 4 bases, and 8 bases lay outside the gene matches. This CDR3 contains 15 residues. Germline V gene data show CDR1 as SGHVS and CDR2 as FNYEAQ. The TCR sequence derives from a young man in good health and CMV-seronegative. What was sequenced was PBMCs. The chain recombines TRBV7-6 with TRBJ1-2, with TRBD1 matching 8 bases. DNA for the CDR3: TGTGCCAGCAGCTCGAGGACAGGGATGGGCTATGGCTACACCTTC. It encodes CASSSRTGMGYGYTF. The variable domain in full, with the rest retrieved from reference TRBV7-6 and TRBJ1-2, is GAGVSQSPRYKVTKRGQDVALRCDPISGHVSLYWYRQALGQGPEFLTYFNYEAQQDKSGLPNDRFSAERPEGSISTLTIQRTEQRDSAMYRCASSSRTGMGYGYTFGSGTRLTVV.